Below are 17 T cell receptor beta chains sequenced from a single sample in a study of CXCR3-negative and CXCR3-positive naive CD8 T cells. Regarding the study as a whole: Researchers report that CXCR3-positive naive cells carry more hydrophobic TRB CDR3s than CXCR3-negative naive cells.

These receptors lack a known antigen. Preparation of TRB cDNA libraries relied on 5' RACE carrying UMI labels. For each CDR3 protein, TCRdb gives one entry from its re-call of the 5' RACE reads, without DNA. The sample features some 120,000 distinct CDR3 sequences, with roughly 0.6% in its top ten. Sequenced input: naive CXCR3+ CD8+ T cells from blood. Subset noted: CD45RO-CCR7+CD27+CD95- naive CD8+ T cells expressing CXCR3 (TNR3+). The receptors were sampled from a human donor in good health. Some clones in this sample may be carry-over from other donors' samples.

The chain has TRBV9 and TRBJ2-7. Germline CDR1 is SGDLS and CDR2 is YYNGEE. This CDR3 contains 14 residues. This CDR3 reads CASSVADSYYEQYF. Variable domain in full (rest from reference TRBV9 and TRBJ2-7): DSGVTQTPKHLITATGQRVTLRCSPRSGDLSVYWYQQSLDQGLQFLIQYYNGEERAKGNILERFSAQQFPDLHSELNLSSLELGDSALYFCASSVADSYYEQYFGPGTRLTVT.

This sequence joins TRBV12-3 or TRBV12-4 and TRBJ2-7; as DNA is missing, the TRBD2 call by TCRdb cannot be tested. The CDR3 has 14 amino acids. The CDR3 spells CASRTSGGPNEQYF.

The gene calls are TRBV13 and TRBJ1-2; TCRdb picks TRBD1, but there is no DNA to check that call. Germline assignment: CDR1 PRHDT and CDR2 FYEKMQ (reference sequence). This CDR3 spans 14 amino acids. This CDR3 reads CASSSLSREGGYTF.

The J gene is TRBJ1-2, the V gene TRBV7-9; TCRdb returns TRBD1, unconfirmable since there is no DNA. Germline V CDR1 and CDR2: SEHNR, FQNEAQ (reference sequence). This CDR3 has 14 residues. The CDR3 sequence is CASSSTGGAYGYTF.

CDR3 sequence reads: CASSQEGSNTEAFF. The chain links TRBV3-2 to TRBJ1-1. TRBV3-2 is listed as a pseudogene. There are 14 residues in the CDR3.

The chain is built from TRBV5-5 and TRBJ2-7; the D call of TRBD1 rests on TCRdb alone, since no DNA is present to check it. The germline V gene has CDR1 SGHKS and CDR2 YYEKEE (reference sequence). The CDR3 loop spans 15 amino acids. The CDR3 here is CASTRDPDNSFEQYF.

The gene calls are TRBV29-1 and TRBJ2-2; TCRdb lists TRBD2, though no DNA is available to test this call. Germline loops: CDR1 SQVTM, CDR2 ANQGSEA. This CDR3 is built from 14 residues. This CDR3 is CSVGGTEKVGELFF.

This sequence joins TRBV10-3 and TRBJ2-7; with no DNA, the TCRdb D assignment of TRBD1 cannot be verified. This CDR3 has 15 residues. Germline values: CDR1 ENHRY, CDR2 SYGVKD. The CDR3 is CAISDGDHSPPEQYF.

The gene calls are TRBV13 and TRBJ2-1. CDR1 and CDR2 (germline): PRHDT, FYEKMQ (reference sequence). The CDR3 spans 15 residues. The CDR3 sequence is CASSSSGGPYNEQFF.

The chain uses TRBV7-9 and TRBJ2-3; TCRdb's D call, TRBD1, is unchecked because there is no DNA. The germline CDR1 and CDR2 sequences are SEHNR and FQNEAQ (reference sequence). This CDR3 comprises 13 residues. The CDR3 loop is CARSGGPTDTQYF.

The J gene is TRBJ1-2, the V gene TRBV3-1; the D call of TRBD1 rests on TCRdb alone, since no DNA is present to check it. Looked up from germline, CDR1 is LGHDT and CDR2 is YNNKEL (reference sequence). The CDR3 spans 15 residues. CDR3 sequence reads: CASSPGQTFNYGYTF.

The CDR3 reads CSVGGTASSYEQYF. The chain joins TRBV29-1 to TRBJ2-7; TCRdb picks TRBD1, but there is no DNA to check that call. The germline V gene encodes CDR1 SQVTM and CDR2 ANQGSEA. CDR3 size: 14 residues.

The V gene is TRBV7-9, the J gene TRBJ2-7; TCRdb selects TRBD1, and the lack of DNA leaves this call unchecked. The CDR3 loop spans 14 amino acids. CDR1 and CDR2 from the germline V gene are SEHNR and FQNEAQ (reference sequence). The CDR3 sequence: CASSSTGTAYEQYF.

The chain joins TRBV4-2 to TRBJ2-3; TCRdb's D gene call, TRBD1, goes unchecked for lack of DNA. This CDR3 is built from 15 residues. Germline loops: CDR1 LGHNA, CDR2 YNFKEQ. CDR3 in amino acids: CASSPRQGGIDTQYF.

The chain employs TRBV29-1 and TRBJ1-2. The CDR3 has 14 amino acids. The V gene's germline CDR1 is SQVTM and CDR2 ANQGSEA. The CDR3 region is CSVDMGGPNYGYTF.

V gene TRBV29-1 combines with J gene TRBJ2-2; as DNA is missing, the TRBD2 call by TCRdb cannot be tested. The CDR3 is 13 residues long. Germline CDR1 and CDR2: SQVTM and ANQGSEA. Here the CDR3 reads CSVGLSNTGELFF.

The chain uses TRBV25-1 and TRBJ2-7; TCRdb's assignment of TRBD1 cannot be checked, as there is no DNA. The CDR3 contains 13 residues. Germline-derived CDR1 and CDR2 are MGHDK and SYGVNS. CDR3 amino acids: CASSDVRYYEQYF.